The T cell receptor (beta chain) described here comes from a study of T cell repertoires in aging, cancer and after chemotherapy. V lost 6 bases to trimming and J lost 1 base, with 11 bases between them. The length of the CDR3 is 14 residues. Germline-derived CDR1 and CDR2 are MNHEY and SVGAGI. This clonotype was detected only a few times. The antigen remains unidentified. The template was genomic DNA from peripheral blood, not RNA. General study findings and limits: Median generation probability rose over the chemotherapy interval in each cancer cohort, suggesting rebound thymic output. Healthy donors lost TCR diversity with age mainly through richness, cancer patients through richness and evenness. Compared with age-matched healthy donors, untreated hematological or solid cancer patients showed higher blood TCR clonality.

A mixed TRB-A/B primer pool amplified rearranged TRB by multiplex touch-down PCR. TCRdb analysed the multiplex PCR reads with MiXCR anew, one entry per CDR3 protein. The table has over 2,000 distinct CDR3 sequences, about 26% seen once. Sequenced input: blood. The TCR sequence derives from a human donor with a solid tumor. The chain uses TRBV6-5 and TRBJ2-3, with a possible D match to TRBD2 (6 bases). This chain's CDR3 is CASRREWRTDTQYF. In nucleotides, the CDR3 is TGTGCCAGCAGGCGGGAATGGCGCACAGATACGCAGTATTTT.